Below, 15 T cell receptor beta chains from the same sample are listed, as sequenced in a study of blood T cell repertoires in COVID-19. The table came from immunoSEQ multiplex PCR; TCRdb's copy has only in-frame clones and leaves some out. The profile covers fewer than 15,000 clones, with around 87% appearing a single time and less than 25% taken by the ten largest. Sample: peripheral blood. Receptors were obtained from a human donor with active COVID-19. The donor label of this sample is uncertain.

The V and J genes are TRBV7-3 and TRBJ2-3, with D maybe TRBD1 (5 bases). V was clipped by 0 bases and J by 1 base, with 8 bases between them. This CDR3 has 15 amino acids. Germline V gives CDR1 SGHTA, CDR2 FQGTGA. The CDR3 protein is CASSLTGVGTDTQYF. DNA of the CDR3: TGTGCCAGCAGCTTAACAGGGGTGGGCACAGATACGCAGTATTTT.

The rearrangement uses TRBV9 and TRBJ2-5; D gene unclear. CDR1 SGDLS and CDR2 YYNGEE come from the germline V gene. V gave up 4 bases and J gave up 3 bases, with 13 bases separating them. The CDR3 has 14 residues. The CDR3 loop is CASSPGPLKETQYF. In DNA, the CDR3 is TGTGCCAGCAGCCCCGGTCCTCTCAAAGAGACCCAGTACTTC. The full variable domain, in which reference TRBV9 and TRBJ2-5 provide the parts outside the CDR3, is DSGVTQTPKHLITATGQRVTLRCSPRSGDLSVYWYQQSLDQGLQFLIQYYNGEERAKGNILERFSAQQFPDLHSELNLSSLELGDSALYFCASSPGPLKETQYFGPGTRLLVL.

The chain carries TRBV28 and TRBJ2-5; possibly TRBD2 for D (5 bases). Germline V lookup: CDR1 MDHEN, CDR2 SYDVKM. The CDR3 consists of 14 residues. The V end was cut by 6 bases, the J end by 3 bases, with 14 bases between. The CDR3 reads CASRLMGVKETQYF. The DNA of the CDR3 is TGTGCCAGCAGACTAATGGGAGTAAAAGAGACCCAGTACTTC.

The chain is built from TRBV27 and TRBJ1-2; TRBD1 aligns across 7 bases. CDR3 length: 16 amino acids. Per the germline V gene, CDR1 is MNHEY and CDR2 is SMNVEV (reference sequence). The V segment lost 6 bases and the J segment 6 bases; nucleotides outside the gene matches: 16. The chain's CDR3 is CASSSGGLPSPDGYTF. The CDR3 coding sequence is TGTGCCAGCAGCTCAGGGGGGCTACCCTCTCCGGATGGCTACACCTTC.

The V and J genes are TRBV5-1 and TRBJ2-5, with D possibly TRBD1 on 6 matching bases. The germline V gene has CDR1 SGHRS and CDR2 YFSETQ. The CDR3 runs 15 residues. V was pared by 4 bases and J by 2 bases, with 15 bases between. CDR3 loop: CASSNTGTNQETQYF. The CDR3 DNA sequence: TGCGCCAGCAGCAACACCGGGACAAATCAAGAGACCCAGTACTTC. Supplemented by reference TRBV5-1 and TRBJ2-5, the full variable domain reads KAGVTQTPRYLIKTRGQQVTLSCSPISGHRSVSWYQQTPGQGLQFLFEYFSETQRNKGNFPGRFSGRQFSNSRSEMNVSTLELGDSALYLCASSNTGTNQETQYFGPGTRLLVL.

The chain joins TRBV25-1 to TRBJ2-1, with 9 bases identical to TRBD2. The germline V gene encodes CDR1 MGHDK and CDR2 SYGVNS. This CDR3 has 15 amino acids. The ends lost 10 bases at V and 8 bases at J; junction bases unmatched: 15. The CDR3 sequence is CATTASSSGGDEQFF. The CDR3 DNA is TGTGCCACCACCGCCTCGAGTAGCGGGGGCGATGAGCAGTTCTTC.

The rearrangement uses TRBV27 and TRBJ2-7; 10 positions agree with TRBD1. The CDR3 runs 17 residues. The germline CDR1 and CDR2 sequences are MNHEY and SMNVEV (reference sequence). V lost 5 bases and J lost 0; bases outside the gene matches: 10. The CDR3 loop is CASSPHKGQGPSYEQYF. The CDR3 DNA reads as TGTGCCAGCAGTCCCCATAAGGGACAGGGGCCCTCCTACGAGCAGTACTTC.

The J gene is TRBJ2-1, the V gene TRBV23-1; maybe TRBD2 (5 bases). TRBV23-1 is an ORF, and what it does is uncertain. CDR3 length: 14 amino acids. V lost 2 bases, J lost 12 bases, and 17 bases lay in between. The CDR3, as DNA: TGCGCCAGCAGTCAAAGATCGGGGTGGTTCGGGCAGTTCTTC. Amino acids: CASSQRSGWFGQFF.

The DNA of the CDR3 is TGTGCCAGCAGTGACTCGGGCAGGGAATTCTCTAACTATGGCTACACCTTC. The encoded protein is CASSDSGREFSNYGYTF. The chain is built from TRBV2 and TRBJ1-2; TRBD1 is a possible D gene (5 bases). V lost 3 bases to trimming and J lost 0 bases, with 17 bases between them. The CDR3 length is 17 residues. The germline V gene encodes CDR1 SNHLY and CDR2 FYNNEI.

The chain carries TRBV11-3 and TRBJ2-5, with TRBD2 identical over 9 bases. There are 17 residues in the CDR3. With 1 base clipped from V and 1 base from J, the junction kept 7 bases outside the gene matches. Germline V gene sequence: CDR1 SGHNT, CDR2 YENEEA. The CDR3 nucleotides are TGTGCCAGCAGCTTAGGAGTTAGCGGGGGCTCCCAAGAGACCCAGTACTTC. The encoded protein is CASSLGVSGGSQETQYF.

The chain combines TRBV24-1 with TRBJ2-2, with 8 bases that match TRBD1. V lost 2 bases, J lost 2 bases, and 3 bases stayed unmatched. This CDR3 has 16 residues. Per germline, CDR1 KGHDR and CDR2 SFDVKD. The CDR3 here is CATSDSPGGNTGELFF. The CDR3 region has the DNA TGTGCCACCAGTGATTCCCCAGGGGGCAACACCGGGGAGCTGTTTTTT.

This chain uses TRBV7-2 with TRBJ1-3, with a weak D call TRBD1 (6 bases). V shed 4 bases and J shed 3 bases, with 13 bases lying between them. Per germline, CDR1 SGHTA and CDR2 FQGNSA. The CDR3 spans 15 residues. As DNA, the CDR3 is TGTGCCAGCAGCTATGCGCCAGGGGTTGGAAACACCATATATTTT. It is translated as CASSYAPGVGNTIYF.

V is TRBV5-1 and J is TRBJ2-1, with D perhaps matching TRBD2 (7 bases). CDR3 length: 15 amino acids. Germline V gene data show CDR1 as SGHRS and CDR2 as YFSETQ. Trimming took 4 bases from V and 5 from J, leaving 16 bases between them. The DNA of the CDR3 is TGCGCCAGCAGCCCCGGGGGCGGGGGCAACAATGAGCAGTTCTTC. It translates to CASSPGGGGNNEQFF.

The sample holds one count of this clone. The chain carries TRBV4-1 and TRBJ2-1, with 8 bases fitting TRBD2. Unmatched junction bases numbered 8, after V lost 4 bases and J lost 3 bases. Germline V gene sequence: CDR1 MGHRA, CDR2 YSYEKL. The CDR3 is made up of 16 amino acids. CDR3 bases: TGCGCCAGCAGCCTCCAACCCGGGACTAGCTACAATGAGCAGTTCTTC. Residues: CASSLQPGTSYNEQFF.

The chain carries TRBV28 and TRBJ1-6; D unresolved. Germline V CDR1 and CDR2: MDHEN, SYDVKM. The CDR3 is made up of 15 amino acids. Trimming stripped 1 base from V and 7 bases from J, with 11 bases between. For the CDR3, the DNA is TGTGCCAGCAGTTTATATCCCCCGGAGAATTCACCCCTCCACTTT. Encoded protein: CASSLYPPENSPLHF.